This T cell receptor (beta chain) is drawn from a study of tumor-infiltrating lymphocytes in localized non-small cell lung cancer. Libraries were prepared by immunoSEQ multiplex PCR; TCRdb keeps only in-frame clonotypes and omits some of them. The data contain more than 10,000 clones, about 66% of them singletons. Germline values: CDR1 LNHDA, CDR2 SQIVND (reference sequence). V was trimmed by 6 bases and J by 6 bases, leaving 18 bases between them. This CDR3 has 15 amino acids. V is TRBV19 and J is TRBJ1-5; no reliable D call. The source of this sequence is a human donor with non-small cell lung cancer. Sequenced material: lung tumor tissue. The CDR3 DNA is TGTGCCAGTAGCAAAGGACCCTCCCAATTTCAGCCCCAGCATTTT. This codes for CASSKGPSQFQPQHF.